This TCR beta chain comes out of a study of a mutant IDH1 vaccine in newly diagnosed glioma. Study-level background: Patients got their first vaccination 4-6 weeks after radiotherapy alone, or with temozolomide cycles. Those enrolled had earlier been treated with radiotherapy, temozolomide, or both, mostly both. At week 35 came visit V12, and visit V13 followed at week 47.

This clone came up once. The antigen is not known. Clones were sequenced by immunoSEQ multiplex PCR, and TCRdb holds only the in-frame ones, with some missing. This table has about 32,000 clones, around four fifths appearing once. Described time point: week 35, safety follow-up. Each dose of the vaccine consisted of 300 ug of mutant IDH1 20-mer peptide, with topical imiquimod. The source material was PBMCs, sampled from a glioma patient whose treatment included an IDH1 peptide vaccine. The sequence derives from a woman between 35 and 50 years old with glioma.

In nucleotides, the CDR3 is TGTGCCAGCAGTTACCAAGCGGCGGTTACCGGGGAGCTGTTTTTT. Amino acid sequence: CASSYQAAVTGELFF. This sequence joins TRBV6-5 and TRBJ2-2; D possibly corresponds to TRBD2 (5 bases). With 2 bases removed from V and 5 bases from J, the gap between germline ends came to 12 bases. The CDR3 is 15 residues long. Germline CDR1 MNHEY, CDR2 SVGAGI.